Listed here are 5 T cell receptor beta chains from one sample, sequenced in a study of somatic mutations in cytotoxic T cells in rheumatoid arthritis. The method was immunoSEQ multiplex PCR; TCRdb's version includes in-frame clones alone and lacks a portion of them. The repertoire holds approximately 7,000 clones, with approximately 81% as singletons. Sequences were obtained from CD8+ T cells sorted from blood. The receptors were gathered from an older woman in good health.

This clone is medium-sized by share. The rearrangement links TRBV6-5 to TRBJ2-7; possible D gene TRBD1, 6 bases. This CDR3 has 14 residues. V dropped 8 bases and J dropped 2 bases, with 16 bases sitting between them. CDR1 is MNHEY and CDR2 is SVGAGI in the germline V gene. CDR3: CASRDRWGTYEQYF. The DNA of the CDR3 is TGTGCCAGCCGTGACAGGTGGGGCACCTACGAGCAGTACTTC.

The chain links TRBV7-9 to TRBJ2-7, with D tentatively TRBD1 (6 bases). Between the trimmed V and J ends, which lost 1 base and 0 bases, there was a span of 13 bases. Looked up from germline, CDR1 is SEHNR and CDR2 is FQNEAQ (reference sequence). The CDR3 loop spans 16 amino acids. The CDR3 bases are TGTGCCAGCAGCTTAGAACGTGGGGGCCCCTCCTACGAGCAGTACTTC. Translated: CASSLERGGPSYEQYF.

This clone was seen only a few times. This chain uses TRBV15 with TRBJ2-5, with TRBD1 as a possible D gene (6 bases). V lost 5 bases, J lost 5 bases, and 9 bases lay in between. The CDR3 contains 12 residues. Germline CDR1 and CDR2: LNHNV and YYDKDF (reference sequence). The CDR3 DNA follows: TGTGCCACCAGCGCAGGGGTTGAGACCCAGTACTTC. It translates to CATSAGVETQYF.

This clone came up once. The V and J genes are TRBV15 and TRBJ1-1; 7 nucleotides agree with TRBD1. V shed 3 bases and J 7 bases; nucleotides not matched to a gene: 8. There are 14 residues in the CDR3. Germline CDR1 and CDR2: LNHNV and YYDKDF (reference sequence). CDR3 loop: CATSRITDRDEAFF. The CDR3 coding sequence is TGTGCCACCAGCAGGATCACCGACAGGGATGAAGCTTTCTTT.

The chain is built from TRBV6-5 and TRBJ2-7; 8 bases align to TRBD2. CDR3 size: 14 residues. CDR1 is MNHEY and CDR2 is SVGAGI in the germline V gene. J lost 2 bases, V lost 6 bases, and 6 bases had no gene match. CDR3 sequence (DNA): TGTGCCAGCAGATTTGTAGCGGGACCCTACGAGCAGTACTTC. This gives the protein CASRFVAGPYEQYF.